The table lists the clone carrying this TCR beta chain with a few counts. Its antigen is currently unknown. The sample originates from a study of T cells in localized non-small cell lung cancer. Whole-study findings and limits: Appearances in adjacent lung were noted for a median approximately 58 of the top 100 tumor clones. Maximal T cell clonality occurred in uninvolved adjacent lung, with tumor ranking below it. Longer overall survival associated with higher blood T cell density; shorter survival with higher adjacent-lung clonality. Sequencing, confined to only one tumor region, leaves heterogeneity possible.

Germline CDR1 SGHTA, CDR2 FQGNSA. Trimming left V 5 bases short and J 0 bases short, with 14 bases between. This CDR3 region has 16 residues. Measured with immunoSEQ multiplex PCR; TCRdb has only the in-frame clones, and not every one. The sample yields about 26,000 clones, approximately 78% seen once. The source of this sequence is a woman aged 35-70 years with stage I lung adenocarcinoma. Here the sequenced sample was peripheral blood, taken before any cancer treatment. The chain has TRBV7-2 and TRBJ2-4; D gene uncertain. The CDR3 region has the DNA TGTGCCAGCAGCACCCCCCGCATCGGAGCCAAAAACATTCAGTACTTC. Protein sequence: CASSTPRIGAKNIQYF.